These T cell receptor beta chains were read from a single sample in a study of post-analysis software for immune sequencing data. Via MiXCR, TCRdb re-called the PCR reads, giving one row per CDR3 protein. In the table there are 800,000 to 950,000 distinct CDR3 sequences, approximately 53% of which are singletons. Sequencing input: blood. The receptors here all came from a girl aged 10-17 years with multiple sclerosis. CDR3s include the opening cysteine and the closing phenylalanine or tryptophan. Each record gives: J gene, D gene, clone size, V gene, CDR3 DNA, CDR3 protein. D genes are given only for firm matches. The size entry is marked missing in some rows and otherwise reads once, few, many or a size class.

j_call: TRBJ2-7
d_call: .
clone_size: .
v_call: TRBV20-1
cdr3_nt: TGCAGTGCTAGAGACGTCTCCCATGAGCAGTACTTC
cdr3_aa: CSARDVSHEQYF

j_call: TRBJ1-5
d_call: TRBD1
clone_size: .
v_call: TRBV29-1
cdr3_nt: TGCAGCGTTGAAGATCGCCAGGGGGGTCAGCCCCAGCATTTT
cdr3_aa: CSVEDRQGGQPQHF

j_call: TRBJ2-1
d_call: TRBD1
clone_size: .
v_call: TRBV28
cdr3_nt: TGTGCCAGCAGCTCGACAGGGGCCTACGAGCAGTTCTTC
cdr3_aa: CASSSTGAYEQFF

j_call: TRBJ2-7
d_call: .
clone_size: .
v_call: TRBV6-5
cdr3_nt: TGTGCCAGCAGTTACAACACCTTTTCCTACGTGCAGTACTTC
cdr3_aa: CASSYNTFSYVQYF

j_call: TRBJ2-1
d_call: .
clone_size: .
v_call: TRBV12-3/TRBV12-4
cdr3_nt: TGTGCCAGCAGTCCTCCCCTTGCGCCTGGGCAGTTCTTC
cdr3_aa: CASSPPLAPGQFF

j_call: TRBJ2-5
d_call: .
clone_size: .
v_call: TRBV7-2
cdr3_nt: TGTGCCAGCAGCTTATCGATCAGGGAGACCCAGTACTTC
cdr3_aa: CASSLSIRETQYF

j_call: TRBJ2-7
d_call: .
clone_size: .
v_call: TRBV6-6
cdr3_nt: TGTGCCAGCAGGCCGCACCGGACGGTTAACTACGAGCAGTACTTC
cdr3_aa: CASRPHRTVNYEQYF

j_call: TRBJ1-2
d_call: TRBD1
clone_size: .
v_call: TRBV6-5
cdr3_nt: TGTGCCAGCAGTTACTCGGTGGACAGGGTCTATGGCTACACCTTC
cdr3_aa: CASSYSVDRVYGYTF

j_call: TRBJ2-3
d_call: .
clone_size: .
v_call: TRBV7-9
cdr3_nt: TGTGCCAGCAGCTTCAGGTATTTT
cdr3_aa: CASSFRYF

j_call: TRBJ2-3
d_call: .
clone_size: few
v_call: TRBV28
cdr3_nt: TGTGCCAGCAGTGTGGGAGGACAAAACACAGATACGCAGTATTTT
cdr3_aa: CASSVGGQNTDTQYF

j_call: TRBJ2-5
d_call: .
clone_size: .
v_call: TRBV2
cdr3_nt: TGTGCCAGCCAGGGACCCCAAGAGACCCAGTACTTC
cdr3_aa: CASQGPQETQYF

j_call: TRBJ2-7
d_call: TRBD2
clone_size: few
v_call: TRBV7-8
cdr3_nt: TGTGCCAGCAGCGCCTCGACTAGCGGGAGAGTTATCGAGCAGTACTTC
cdr3_aa: CASSASTSGRVIEQYF

j_call: TRBJ1-1
d_call: .
clone_size: few
v_call: TRBV10-2
cdr3_nt: TGCGCCAGCAGGCCTTGGGGGGCGCAGGACACTGAAGCTTTCTTT
cdr3_aa: CASRPWGAQDTEAFF

j_call: TRBJ2-5
d_call: .
clone_size: .
v_call: TRBV4-2
cdr3_nt: TGTGCCAGCAGCCAAGATGGATCCTTCCTAGCTCACGAGACCCAGTACTTC
cdr3_aa: CASSQDGSFLAHETQYF

j_call: TRBJ2-5
d_call: .
clone_size: .
v_call: TRBV9
cdr3_nt: TGTGCCAGCAGCGTAGAACCCCGCCAAGAGACCCAGTACTTC
cdr3_aa: CASSVEPRQETQYF

j_call: TRBJ2-1
d_call: .
clone_size: few
v_call: TRBV7-4
cdr3_nt: TGTGCCAGCAGCCCCGCAGGGTGGGGGAGACTCTACAATGAGCAGTTCTTC
cdr3_aa: CASSPAGWGRLYNEQFF